The clone carrying this TCR beta chain occurred many times. Germline-derived CDR1 and CDR2 are SGHVS and FNYEAQ. The CDR3 totals 15 residues. Trimming took off 4 bases at V and 0 bases at J, with 10 bases between the two ends. TCRdb's table, derived via immunoSEQ multiplex PCR, lists solely in-frame clones and lacks some. The top ten hold 11% of the sample, which has 200,000 to 250,000 clones, roughly 79% seen once. Investigators sourced around 1.9 micrograms of genomic DNA from cryopreserved PBMCs for TCR beta libraries. This sample is drawn from a study of cytotoxic CD8 clonotypes in ibrutinib-treated CLL.

The receptor was derived from a human donor with chronic lymphocytic leukemia. The V and J genes are TRBV7-6 and TRBJ1-3; a possible D gene is TRBD1 (5 bases). The input for sequencing was PBMCs, taken after 12 months of ibrutinib treatment. The chain's CDR3 is CASSSGLFSGNTIYF. The CDR3 DNA sequence: TGTGCCAGCAGCTCGGGACTTTTCTCTGGAAACACCATATATTTT.